Reported below is one TCR beta chain. Its specificity is unknown. The junction differs from germline at one of its ends, possibly a read error. The sample is drawn from a study of T-cell reconstitution after alpha-beta-depleted transplantation in children. Unique molecular identifiers were incorporated into the prepared TCRbeta library. A single record per CDR3 protein comes from TCRdb applying MiXCR to the PCR reads. The sample includes about 150,000 distinct CDR3 sequences, about 8.8% of them seen just once. The study's findings and limits: Reportedly, only several hundred clones from non-depleted graft cells drove alpha-beta T-cell counts at about two months. Several patients had high TCRbeta diversity at day 60; it came from surviving recipient T cells and thymic progenitors. From newly produced T cells came most of the T-cell counts and diversity one year after transplant.

This CDR3 is 21 amino acids long. In germline, CDR1 is DFQATT, CDR2 SNEGSKA (reference sequence). The chain carries TRBV20-1 and TRBJ2-6; tentatively, D is TRBD1 (5 bases). Sequenced material: PBMCs, mostly from graft donor cells, taken 180 days after TCRalphabeta/CD19-depleted stem cell transplant. The clonotype originates from a female patient between 2 and 15 years old who had a stem cell transplant for congenital amegakaryocytic thrombocytopenia, so the T cells may come from the graft donor. The CDR3 is CSARDYGSSGAYDSGANGLTF. The CDR3 nucleotides read TGCAGTGCTAGAGATTACGGGTCGTCCGGAGCCTACGACTCTGGGGCCAACGGCCTGACTTTC.